This T cell receptor (beta chain) comes out of a study of T cells after posttransplantation cyclophosphamide. This clone was counted at least ten times. Its antigen is not identified. CDR3 size: 15 residues. Germline CDR1 MNHEY, CDR2 SMNVEV (reference sequence). V lost 8 bases, J lost 6 bases, and 13 bases stayed unmatched. Here immunoSEQ multiplex PCR was the method, and the copy in TCRdb shows in-frame clones only, minus some. This set yields 40,000 to 55,000 clones and no singletons; the top ten hold about 2.2%. On the day of bone marrow donation, the related graft donor provided peripheral blood. Study conclusions and caveats: Skin or GI-infiltrating T cells shared few TRB sequences with blood. Donor-recipient repertoire similarity was low at 1-2 months, rising over year one. Recipient CMV seropositivity and CMV reactivation strongly tracked TRB clonality.

This chain links TRBV27 with TRBJ2-7; 10 nucleotides match TRBD2. Material for sequencing was PBMCs. The source of this sequence is a man in his forties in good health, CMV-negative, and a related stem cell transplant donor. The DNA of the CDR3 is TGTGCCAGCTGCTTCGGGGCTAGCGGGAGTTGCGAGCAGTACTTC. Its protein is CASCFGASGSCEQYF.